Below are 22 T cell receptor beta chains sequenced from a single sample in a study of somatic mutations in cytotoxic T cells in rheumatoid arthritis. Profiling relied on immunoSEQ multiplex PCR, and the TCRdb table lists in-frame clones only, not all of them. The data hold roughly 35,000 clones, with 84% observed a single time. Specimen: CD8+ T cells sorted from blood. The receptors derive from a man aged 40-49 years in good health.

The rearrangement links TRBV18 to TRBJ2-2; no reliable D call. Between the trimmed V and J ends, which lost 0 bases and 4 bases, there was a span of 6 bases. The germline V gene encodes CDR1 KGHSH and CDR2 LQKENI. The CDR3 extends over 14 amino acids. The CDR3 sequence: CASSPPRSTGELFF. The CDR3 DNA follows: TGTGCCAGCTCACCACCGCGAAGCACCGGGGAGCTGTTTTTT.

The V call is TRBV27, the J call TRBJ2-7; D call uncertain. Trimming removed 4 bases at V and 1 base at J, with 8 bases between. The CDR3 is made up of 13 amino acids. Germline V gives CDR1 MNHEY, CDR2 SMNVEV (reference sequence). CDR3 sequence: CASSWKVSYEQYF. The CDR3 nucleotides read TGTGCCAGCAGTTGGAAGGTTTCCTACGAGCAGTACTTC.

V and J are TRBV11-2 and TRBJ2-1; TRBD1 agrees at 7 bases. Per the germline V gene, CDR1 is SGHAT and CDR2 is FQNNGV. Trimming cost V 5 bases and J 7 bases; bases outside gene matches: 8. The CDR3 covers 14 residues. The CDR3 protein is CASSQTGNRNEQFF. The CDR3 DNA is TGTGCCAGCAGCCAGACAGGGAATCGGAATGAGCAGTTCTTC.

The CDR3 region has the DNA TGTGCCAGCAGTGCAGCTGACGGGGGCTACGAGCAGTACTTC. The encoded protein is CASSAADGGYEQYF. The chain carries TRBV6-1 and TRBJ2-7; D may be TRBD2 (6 bases). V lost 4 bases and J lost 3, with 13 bases in between. This CDR3 has 14 amino acids. In germline, CDR1 is MNHNS, CDR2 SASEGT.

V usage is TRBV11-2 and J usage is TRBJ2-1; D is unresolved. The CDR3 spans 16 residues. Germline CDR1 SGHAT, CDR2 FQNNGV. V lost 6 bases and J lost 8, with 23 bases in between. Here the CDR3 DNA reads TGTGCCAGCAGTCTCGGGCCTCCTCCCCGTGTTGATGAGCAGTTCTTC. This translates into CASSLGPPPRVDEQFF.

The CDR3, as DNA: TGCAGCGTTGACGCGGGTCTCTATGGCTACACCTTC. Translation gives CSVDAGLYGYTF. V usage is TRBV29-1 and J usage is TRBJ1-2; D ambiguous. Germline loops: CDR1 SQVTM, CDR2 ANQGSEA. The ends were cut back, 3 bases at V and 4 bases at J, with 9 bases in the middle. This CDR3 region has 12 residues.

The count of this clone is one. V is TRBV10-1 and J is TRBJ2-7, with 9 bases identical to TRBD1. The V and J ends lost 6 bases and 5 bases, in that order; junction bases with no gene match: 11. The CDR3 sequence is 15 residues long. CDR1 and CDR2 (germline): WNHNN, SYGVQD (reference sequence). The CDR3 loop reads CASRENMGQGNEQYF. Here the CDR3 DNA reads TGCGCCAGCAGGGAAAACATGGGACAGGGAAACGAGCAGTACTTC.

The chain combines TRBV28 with TRBJ1-5; 7 bases are a match to TRBD1. CDR1 is MDHEN and CDR2 is SYDVKM in the germline V gene. Trimming at V came to 6 bases and at J to 7 bases, leaving 21 bases not matched to a gene. The CDR3 is 18 amino acids. The CDR3 reads CASRLPVREGARRQPQHF. The DNA for the CDR3 is TGTGCCAGCAGGCTCCCGGTCCGTGAGGGGGCGCGTAGGCAGCCCCAGCATTTT.

J is TRBJ2-2 and V is TRBV5-1, with D perhaps TRBD2 (5 bases). CDR1 and CDR2 from the germline V gene are SGHRS and YFSETQ. V lost 0 bases and J 5 bases, leaving 5 bases between the germline ends. CDR3 length equals 13 residues. The DNA of the CDR3 is TGCGCCAGCAGCTTGGCGGGAACCGGGGAGCTGTTTTTT. Translating it yields CASSLAGTGELFF.

J is TRBJ1-5 and V is TRBV7-2, with D maybe TRBD1 (5 bases). Germline V gene sequence: CDR1 SGHTA, CDR2 FQGNSA. The CDR3 is made up of 12 amino acids. V lost 5 bases and J lost 5, with 7 bases in between. CDR3 residues: CASSLQDQPQHF. CDR3 in DNA: TGTGCCAGCAGCCTACAGGATCAGCCCCAGCATTTT.

This sequence joins TRBV4-1 and TRBJ2-5; 9 nucleotides align to TRBD1. V dropped 3 bases and J dropped 4; count of bases not matched to a gene: 12. Germline V gene lookup returns CDR1 MGHRA and CDR2 YSYEKL. This CDR3 contains 17 residues. The DNA for the CDR3 is TGCGCCAGCAGCCAGCAAGACAGGGGGGCCGTCCGAGAGACCCAGTACTTC. Protein sequence: CASSQQDRGAVRETQYF.

This chain connects TRBV19 to TRBJ2-7; 8 bases line up with TRBD1. The CDR3 consists of 17 residues. Trimming took 4 bases from V and 5 from J; bases not matched to a gene: 16. Per the germline V gene, CDR1 is LNHDA and CDR2 is SQIVND (reference sequence). The CDR3 DNA follows: TGTGCCAGTAGTAAAATTATCGCTCCGGGACAGGAGAACGAGCAGTACTTC. Amino acids: CASSKIIAPGQENEQYF.

This clone was seen just once. The V call is TRBV7-9, the J call TRBJ1-1; 7 nucleotides align to TRBD1. V was clipped by 6 bases and J by 5 bases; unmatched bases: 12. The CDR3 loop spans 15 amino acids. Germline lookup yields CDR1 SEHNR and CDR2 FQNEAQ (reference sequence). CDR3 region: CASRARQGTETEAFF. The CDR3 nucleotides read TGTGCCAGCAGGGCGCGACAGGGAACTGAAACTGAAGCTTTCTTT.

This sequence joins TRBV27 and TRBJ2-3; 10 bases fit TRBD2. Germline V CDR1 and CDR2: MNHEY, SMNVEV (reference sequence). The junction had 2 bases not matched to a gene; V was cut back by 3 bases and J by 5 bases. The CDR3 extends over 14 amino acids. CDR3 amino acids: CASSLGLALDTQYF. The DNA for the CDR3 is TGTGCCAGCAGTTTGGGACTAGCGTTAGATACGCAGTATTTT.

This clone has just one count. The chain uses TRBV30 and TRBJ2-7; D might be TRBD1 or TRBD2, each matching 7 bases. CDR1 GTSNPN and CDR2 SVGIG come from the germline V gene (reference sequence). V was pared by 4 bases and J by 3 bases, with 22 bases between. CDR3 length equals 16 residues. The CDR3 here is CAWIGAIRGGIYEQYF. In nucleotides, the CDR3 is TGTGCCTGGATCGGGGCGATCAGGGGGGGAATCTACGAGCAGTACTTC.

The genes are TRBV2 and TRBJ1-2, with TRBD1 matching over 7 bases. CDR1 and CDR2 (germline): SNHLY, FYNNEI. The CDR3 length is 14 residues. V gave up 8 bases and J gave up 7 bases; unmatched junction bases: 13. This CDR3 reads CASEETGTVGGYTF. Written as DNA, the CDR3 is TGTGCCAGCGAAGAGACAGGGACGGTTGGTGGCTACACCTTC.

The chain recombines TRBV4-3 with TRBJ2-3; no clear D. Trimming left V 5 bases short and J 2 bases short, with 14 bases between. CDR3 length equals 15 residues. Germline V gene data show CDR1 as LGHNA and CDR2 as YSLEER. DNA for the CDR3: TGCGCCAGCAGCTCCGAGGTGGGCTACACAGATACGCAGTATTTT. Its translation: CASSSEVGYTDTQYF.

This rearrangement joins TRBV5-1 to TRBJ2-4; TRBD1 might be the D (6 bases). CDR1 and CDR2 from the germline V gene are SGHRS and YFSETQ. Trimming shortened V by 0 bases and J by 7 bases, and 8 bases separated the two germline ends. The CDR3 covers 13 residues. In DNA, the CDR3 is TGCGCCAGCAGCTTGGTTCAGGGGAACATTCAGTACTTC. This sequence encodes CASSLVQGNIQYF.

The CDR3 protein is CASSIGDRRAEAFF. The CDR3 DNA is TGTGCCAGTAGTATAGGGGACAGGAGGGCTGAAGCTTTCTTT. The V and J genes are TRBV19 and TRBJ1-1, with 8 bases matching TRBD1. Germline values: CDR1 LNHDA, CDR2 SQIVND (reference sequence). V lost 1 base and J lost 6; bases outside the gene matches: 4. The CDR3 runs 14 residues.

V and J are TRBV27 and TRBJ1-2; no reliable D call. The CDR3 sequence is 15 residues long. V was pared by 6 bases and J by 5 bases, with 19 bases between. The V gene's germline CDR1 is MNHEY and CDR2 SMNVEV (reference sequence). The CDR3 bases are TGTGCCAGCAGCCCCCGACCCGACGCAACGTATGGCTACACCTTC. Translating it yields CASSPRPDATYGYTF.

This chain joins TRBV7-7 and TRBJ2-7; a possible D gene is TRBD2 (6 bases). The CDR3 runs 13 residues. Deletions cut 5 bases from V and 2 bases from J, with 10 bases between. CDR1 SSHAT and CDR2 FNYEAQ come from the germline V gene (reference sequence). The CDR3: CASSPGLPYEQYF. CDR3 coding DNA: TGTGCCAGCAGCCCGGGACTGCCCTACGAGCAGTACTTC.

This chain joins TRBV28 and TRBJ2-7; D remains ambiguous. Germline V CDR1 and CDR2: MDHEN, SYDVKM. With 4 bases removed from V and 3 bases from J, the gap between germline ends came to 19 bases. This CDR3 has 16 amino acids. The CDR3 sequence: CASSWGRRVTHYEQYF. In nucleotides, the CDR3 is TGTGCCAGCAGTTGGGGTCGGAGAGTGACACACTACGAGCAGTACTTC.